Given below is one TCR beta chain in context. Antigen: not known. Regarding time point: newly diagnosed GD, antithyroid drugs for less than 3 months. PBMCs provided the RNA from which the TCR library was made. A peripheral blood sample, about 9.4 milliliters in volume, was drawn into EDTA tubes. In building TCR beta libraries, iRepertoire HTBI primers were used together with Arm-PCR of CDR3 regions. TCRdb ran MiXCR on the multiplex PCR reads and lists one entry per CDR3 protein. This sample yields about 620,000 distinct CDR3 sequences, of which 15% to 20% are seen a single time; around a sixth belongs to the top ten. This sample was taken from a study of regulatory T cells in long-lasting Graves disease. Broader study findings: More public clonotypes were shared by persistent patients (under 3,000) than by new patients (approximately 1,000). Persistent Graves' patients possessed reduced TCR diversity relative to recently diagnosed ones.

The CDR3 sequence is 15 residues long. The V gene's germline CDR1 is SGHRS and CDR2 YFSETQ. V lost 3 bases, J lost 3 bases, and 6 bases stayed unmatched. In addition, the sample was reused for a study of T cells in Graves' hyperthyroidism and ophthalmopathy. Turning to that study: Reasons for excluding patients were uncontrolled infection, other autoimmune disease, pregnancy or lactation.

Source: peripheral blood mononuclear cells (PBMCs), taken at new diagnosis, from a patient treated with antithyroid drugs. This receptor was identified in a woman in her thirties with Graves disease. V and J are TRBV5-1 and TRBJ2-7; 10 bases map to TRBD1. The CDR3 nucleotides read TGCGCCAGCAGCTCTGACAGGGGGCGACTCTACGAGCAGTACTTC. Its protein product is CASSSDRGRLYEQYF.